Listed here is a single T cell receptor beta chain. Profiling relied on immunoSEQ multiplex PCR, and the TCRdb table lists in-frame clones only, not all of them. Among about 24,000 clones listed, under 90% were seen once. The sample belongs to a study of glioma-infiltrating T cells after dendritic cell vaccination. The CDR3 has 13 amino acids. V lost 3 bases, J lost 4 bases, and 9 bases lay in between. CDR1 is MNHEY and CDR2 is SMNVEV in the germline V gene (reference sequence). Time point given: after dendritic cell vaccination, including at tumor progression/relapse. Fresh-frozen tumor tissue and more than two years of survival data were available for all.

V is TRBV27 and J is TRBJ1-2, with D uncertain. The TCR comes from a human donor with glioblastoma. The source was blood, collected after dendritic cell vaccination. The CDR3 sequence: CASSFRGSYGYTF. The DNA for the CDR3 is TGTGCCAGCAGTTTCCGGGGTTCCTATGGCTACACCTTC.